This T cell receptor beta chain was captured by sequencing in a study of CD8+CD57+ T cells in acquired aplastic anemia (dated by TCRdb to the late 2010s). Regarding the study in general: On average, sorted CD4+ and CD8+ cells yielded 3.2 ug of extracted DNA, with a range of roughly 0.17 to 30 ug. General study outcomes and caveats: Twenty-nine CD8+ CDR3 sequences were found in both patients and controls but appeared to be highly expressed in patients and within the immunodominant clones of the patients. Patients and healthy controls showed no significant difference in CD8+ Simpson's diversity (P=0.060).

A word on this clonotype: Its specific antigen is unknown. No base quality values were provided; no much bigger clone lies one nucleotide off.

TCR repertoires of sorted CD4+ and CD8+ blood T cells from severe aplastic anemia patients and healthy subjects were deep-sequenced in the study. Ficoll-Paque density gradient centrifugation was used to isolate peripheral blood mononuclear cells. Before DNA extraction, CD4+ and CD8+ T cells were sorted with FACS or magnetic beads. Genomic DNA served as template for TCR beta VDJ combination and CDR3 sequence profiling. An Illumina HiSeq 2000 was the platform used for TCR repertoire sequencing. The study's own analysis went as follows. Repertoires were assessed using TRBV/TRBJ rearrangement plots, CDR3 size and DJ length profiles, and Simpson's diversity index. The immunodominant clone was defined as the most abundant DNA sequence in deep sequencing data. CDR3 amino acid sequences were screened for sharing across subjects and were compared with published repertoires and the VDJdb database. TCRdb reworked the public reads: Q25 trimming with fastp, MiXCR clone assembly, productive beta chains retained. Rows matching on CDR3 protein sequence are summarized as one entry with the most common DNA and genes. These V and J calls originate from TCRdb's pipeline instead of the authors' own analysis. This sample gives around 250,000 distinct CDR3 sequences in total; approximately 56% of them show up just once. The ten largest clones capture around 7.6% of the sample.

Including cysteine and phenylalanine, the CDR3 has 15 amino acids. Of all the DNA, just the CDR3 is kept, 45 bases in frame from base 1. The germline V gene supplies CDR1 SGHTA and CDR2 FQGNSA. The trim is 0 bases for V and 5 bases for J, with a gap of 13 bases between the germline ends. The specimen was sorted CD4+, CD8+, or CD8+CD57+ T cells (not recorded which) from PBMCs. The chain was built from TRBV7-2 and TRBJ2-5; the D gene cannot be resolved reliably. The clonotype was recovered from a human donor with severe aplastic anemia or a healthy control (not recorded which). The DNA reads as follows: TGTGCCAGCAGCTTAGCAGTCCGGACGGAGGAGACCCAGTACTTC. It translates as CASSLAVRTEETQYF.